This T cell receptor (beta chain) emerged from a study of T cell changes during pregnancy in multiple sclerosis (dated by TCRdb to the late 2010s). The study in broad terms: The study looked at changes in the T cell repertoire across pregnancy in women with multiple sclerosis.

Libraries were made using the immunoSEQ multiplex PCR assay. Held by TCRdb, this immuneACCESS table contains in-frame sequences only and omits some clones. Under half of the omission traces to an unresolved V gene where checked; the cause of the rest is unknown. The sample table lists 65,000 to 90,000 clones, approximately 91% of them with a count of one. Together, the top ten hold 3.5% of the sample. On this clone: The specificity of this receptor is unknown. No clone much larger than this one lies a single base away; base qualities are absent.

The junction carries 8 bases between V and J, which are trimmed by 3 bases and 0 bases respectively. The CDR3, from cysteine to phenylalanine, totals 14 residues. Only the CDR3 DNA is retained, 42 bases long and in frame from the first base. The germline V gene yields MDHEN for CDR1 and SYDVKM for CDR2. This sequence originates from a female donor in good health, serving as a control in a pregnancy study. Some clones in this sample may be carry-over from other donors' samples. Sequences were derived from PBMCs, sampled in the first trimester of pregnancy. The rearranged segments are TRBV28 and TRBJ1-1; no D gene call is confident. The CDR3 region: CASSFTSVNTEAFF. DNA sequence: TGTGCCAGCAGTTTTACCTCAGTGAACACTGAAGCTTTCTTT.